This T cell receptor beta chain was identified in a study of CD8+ T cells in alopecia areata. From alopecia areata patients, lesional scalp punch biopsies and peripheral blood were collected. Study conclusions and caveats: Lesional scalp displayed greater clonality than normal scalp, most notably in alopecia totalis/universalis. Shared TCR sequences were less clear between patients than in mice, possibly partly from HLA diversity.

Details on this clone: Its matching antigen is unknown.

The V end lost 3 bases, the J end lost 4 bases, and 10 bases lay between the germline ends. This CDR3 comprises 14 residues. The germline gives CDR1 MNHEY, CDR2 SMNVEV (reference sequence). Extracted from the samples, RNA was reverse transcribed into cDNA to serve as the sequencing template. Data came from immunoSEQ multiplex PCR; TCRdb stores just in-frame clones and leaves some out. The table lists about 110,000 clones, roughly 55% of them singletons. The chain couples TRBV27 to TRBJ1-5, with D hard to call. Sequenced sample: NKG2D-low CD8+ T cells sorted from blood. The TCR was taken from a human donor with alopecia areata. The DNA for the CDR3 is TGTGCCAGCAGTTTCTCGGTGTGGAATCAGCCCCAGCATTTT. Translated: CASSFSVWNQPQHF.